Shown below are 17 T cell receptor beta chains from a single sample sequenced in a study of neurological immune-mediated disorders. Time point in this sample: longitudinal time-point 1 (baseline). TCRdb reanalysed the 5' RACE reads using MiXCR and keeps one entry per CDR3 protein. The sample lists fewer than 90,000 distinct CDR3 sequences; around 9.6% were seen once. The sample taken for sequencing was PBMCs. Every receptor here comes from a man aged 25-45 years in good health.

There are many counts of this clonotype. V is TRBV9 and J is TRBJ2-7; 7 bases are shared with TRBD2. Germline assignment: CDR1 SGDLS and CDR2 YYNGEE. Losses at the gene ends were 1 base for V and 5 bases for J; bases not matched to a gene: 12. This CDR3 contains 16 residues. This CDR3 is CASSVLAGARVHEQYF. The DNA for the CDR3 is TGTGCCAGCAGCGTACTCGCGGGAGCTCGGGTCCACGAGCAGTACTTC.

The CDR3, as DNA: TGTGCCAGCAGCCCCGCCTTAGGACCCCGGGAGCAGTACTTC. It specifies CASSPALGPREQYF. This chain joins TRBV3-1 and TRBJ2-7; no firm D call. CDR1 is LGHDT and CDR2 is YNNKEL in the germline V gene (reference sequence). The CDR3 contains 14 residues. Trimming cost V 4 bases and J 7 bases, with 17 bases left between them.

Worth noting for this clonotype: Because the CDR3's place on the DNA is in doubt, the DNA is left out and the CDR3 is given as listed by TCRdb. The J gene is TRBJ2-1, the V gene TRBV11-2; TRBD1, the table's D call, lacks a check against the DNA. Germline CDR1 SGHAT, CDR2 FQNNGV. 23 amino acids form the CDR3, both terminal residues included. The CDR3 is CASSFYICSATIRDSPLFNEQFF.

This clonotype was counted at least ten times. V is TRBV20-1 and J is TRBJ2-5; D is possibly TRBD2 (6 bases). V lost 8 bases and J lost 2, with 18 bases in between. The CDR3 runs to 14 residues. The germline V gene encodes CDR1 DFQATT and CDR2 SNEGSKA (reference sequence). CDR3 nucleotides: TGCAGTACGCGAGGAGGGATAGGGCAAGAGACCCAGTACTTC. It codes for CSTRGGIGQETQYF.

This clonotype has a count of ten or more. This chain connects TRBV7-6 to TRBJ1-6; D gene unclear. The CDR3 extends over 13 amino acids. CDR1 and CDR2 (germline): SGHVS, FNYEAQ. V lost 0 bases to trimming and J lost 8 bases, with 5 bases between them. CDR3 nucleotides: TGTGCCAGCAGCTTAGCGGGTGATTCACCCCTCCACTTT. It translates to CASSLAGDSPLHF.

This clonotype came up many times. The rearrangement links TRBV5-1 to TRBJ2-1, with 12 nucleotides matching TRBD2. This CDR3 has 15 amino acids. V lost 4 bases to trimming and J lost 6 bases; unmatched junction nucleotides: 5. The V gene's germline CDR1 is SGHRS and CDR2 YFSETQ. As DNA, the CDR3 is TGCGCCAGCAGCCAAGGACTAGCGGGACCCAATGAGCAGTTCTTC. Protein product: CASSQGLAGPNEQFF.

The sample holds many counts of this clonotype. The V call is TRBV12-3 or TRBV12-4, the J call TRBJ1-5, with TRBD1 as a possible D gene (6 bases). V was pared by 4 bases and J by 3 bases, with 7 bases between. The CDR3 loop spans 13 amino acids. CDR3 in DNA: TGTGCCAGCAGTTCAGGGGACAATCAGCCCCAGCATTTT. This encodes CASSSGDNQPQHF.

In its sample, this clonotype was seen many times. The chain uses TRBV15 and TRBJ1-2; D remains unclear. This CDR3 region has 15 residues. Germline values: CDR1 LNHNV, CDR2 YYDKDF (reference sequence). V dropped 7 bases and J dropped 4 bases, with 19 bases sitting between them. CDR3 nucleotide sequence: TGTGCCACCAATACTGAAACCGGGAACTTCTATGGCTACACCTTC. Its protein product is CATNTETGNFYGYTF.

In this sample, this clonotype turned up many times. The rearrangement joins TRBV5-1 to TRBJ2-3; D unresolved. In germline, CDR1 is SGHRS, CDR2 YFSETQ. The CDR3 covers 14 residues. V was shortened by 4 bases and J by 0 bases, with 9 bases between the two germline ends. The CDR3 spells CASSPLYSTDTQYF. The DNA for the CDR3 is TGCGCCAGCAGCCCCCTATACAGCACAGATACGCAGTATTTT.

The table lists this clonotype with many counts. The chain has TRBV27 and TRBJ2-7, with 11 bases matching TRBD2. This CDR3 is built from 17 residues. Germline V gives CDR1 MNHEY, CDR2 SMNVEV (reference sequence). J was trimmed by 0 bases and V by 0 bases; bases with no gene match: 4. The CDR3 protein is CASSLSAGTSGSYEQYF. CDR3 nucleotides: TGTGCCAGCAGTTTATCTGCGGGGACTAGCGGCTCCTACGAGCAGTACTTC.

Concerning this clonotype: This may come from a read error, since a much larger clone is one base off. The J gene is TRBJ2-7, the V gene TRBV7-2; tentatively, D is TRBD2 (6 bases). The CDR3 sequence is 15 residues long. Germline V lookup: CDR1 SGHTA, CDR2 FQGNSA. CDR3 DNA: TGTGACAGCAGCTTAGTTTGGACTAATGGGTACGAGCAGTACTTC. Protein product: CDSSLVWTNGYEQYF.

This clonotype was detected many times. This chain connects TRBV5-1 to TRBJ2-7; D is ambiguous. The CDR3 runs to 13 residues. V lost 1 base and J 2 bases, leaving 7 bases between the germline ends. Germline lookup yields CDR1 SGHRS and CDR2 YFSETQ. The CDR3 nucleotides are TGCGCCAGCAGCTTGATAGAGACCTACGAGCAGTACTTC. Protein: CASSLIETYEQYF.

This clonotype was seen repeatedly, ten times or more. The chain recombines TRBV3-1 with TRBJ1-1; D call uncertain. This CDR3 is built from 12 residues. Germline CDR1 and CDR2: LGHDT and YNNKEL (reference sequence). The V end was cut by 6 bases, the J end by 5 bases, with 10 bases between. CDR3 sequence (DNA): TGTGCCAGCAGTCATTACCGTACTGAAGCTTTCTTT. Translation: CASSHYRTEAFF. The complete variable domain, with remaining parts taken from reference TRBV3-1 and TRBJ1-1, reads DTAVSQTPKYLVTQMGNDKSIKCEQNLGHDTMYWYKQDSKKFLKIMFSYNNKELIINETVPNRFSPKSPDKAHLNLHINSLELGDSAVYFCASSHYRTEAFFGQGTRLTVV.

This clonotype was picked up many times. The chain is built from TRBV7-3 and TRBJ1-5; TRBD1 might be the D (5 bases). V shed 5 bases and J shed 1 base, with 6 bases lying between them. CDR3 size: 13 residues. The germline V gene has CDR1 SGHTA and CDR2 FQGTGA. CDR3 region: CASSRGSNQPQHF. In DNA, the CDR3 is TGTGCCAGCAGCCGGGGGAGCAATCAGCCCCAGCATTTT.

This clonotype appeared many times. The rearrangement links TRBV29-1 to TRBJ2-1; 7 bases are shared with TRBD1. V gave up 3 bases and J gave up 7 bases; unmatched junction bases: 3. Germline CDR1 and CDR2: SQVTM and ANQGSEA. The CDR3 loop spans 12 amino acids. The CDR3 DNA is TGCAGCGTTGAGGGACAGCGAAATGAGCAGTTCTTC. This gives the protein CSVEGQRNEQFF.

This clonotype has at least ten counts. The chain couples TRBV12-3 or TRBV12-4 to TRBJ1-3; D may be TRBD1 (5 bases). The V and J ends lost 8 bases and 9 bases respectively, with 11 bases between them. This CDR3 comprises 11 residues. As DNA, the CDR3 is TGTGCCAGCCGCTATGGGACCACCATATATTTT. Translation gives CASRYGTTIYF.

To note about this clonotype: The germline gene is not matched at one end of the junction; a read error may be the cause. The chain combines TRBV28 with TRBJ2-6; D assignment may be TRBD1 or TRBD2 (5 bases each). CDR3 size: 17 residues. The germline CDR1 and CDR2 sequences are MDHEN and SYDVKM. CDR3 DNA: TGTGCCAGCAGTTCTTTAGGGGAGATCTCTGTGGCCAACGTCCTGACTTTC. Amino acids: CASSSLGEISVANVLTF.